The 15 T cell receptor beta chains below come from one sample, sequenced in a study of T cell responses to AZD1222 COVID-19 vaccine. Profiling relied on immunoSEQ multiplex PCR, and the TCRdb table lists in-frame clones only, not all of them. Of roughly 80,000 clones in the sample, roughly 90% were seen once. The source material was peripheral blood, sampled on day 0 of AZD1222 vaccination. The receptors come from an adult in good health.

The V call is TRBV7-6, the J call TRBJ2-1, with 13 bases identical to TRBD2. With V trimmed by 5 bases and J by 7 bases, 8 bases remained unmatched. From germline, CDR1 is SGHVS and CDR2 FNYEAQ. The CDR3 loop spans 16 amino acids. The CDR3 coding sequence is TGTGCCAGCAGCCGAACCGGGACTAGCGGGACTAATGAGCAGTTCTTC. Its protein is CASSRTGTSGTNEQFF.

The chain joins TRBV6-2 or TRBV6-3 to TRBJ2-3; TRBD2 aligns across 7 bases. The V segment lost 2 bases and the J segment 3 bases; nucleotides outside the gene matches: 11. This CDR3 has 17 residues. Germline V gives CDR1 MNHEY, CDR2 SVGEGT. DNA for the CDR3: TGTGCCAGCAGTTACGACACGCCGGGAGGCGGTACAGATACGCAGTATTTT. Translated: CASSYDTPGGGTDTQYF.

The chain is built from TRBV29-1 and TRBJ2-3; D unclear. This CDR3 spans 11 amino acids. V gave up 7 bases and J gave up 5 bases, with 10 bases separating them. Germline CDR1 SQVTM, CDR2 ANQGSEA. CDR3 bases: TGCAGCGCAACCTTGGGAGATACGCAGTATTTT. Translation gives CSATLGDTQYF.

As to this clone: The junction shows a germline mismatch at one end, possibly a read error. The chain couples TRBV4-1 to TRBJ1-2, with 8 bases matching TRBD1. The CDR3 runs 14 residues. Looked up from germline, CDR1 is MGHRA and CDR2 is YSYEKL. The CDR3: CTSSHTDRVNGYTF. The CDR3 nucleotides are TGCACCAGCAGCCACACGGACAGGGTCAATGGCTACACCTTC.

The chain's CDR3 is CASSPSGGVQETQYF. In DNA, the CDR3 is TGTGCCAGCAGCCCGAGCGGGGGAGTACAAGAGACCCAGTACTTC. The chain has TRBV3-1 (or the pseudogene TRBV3-2) and TRBJ2-5, with 8 bases aligning to TRBD2. Trimming removed 4 bases from V and 2 bases from J; junction bases left unmatched: 6. This CDR3 has 15 residues. CDR1 and CDR2 from the germline V gene are LGHDT and YNNKEL (reference sequence).

CDR3 loop: CASSYPDRMGNYEQYF. The CDR3 region has the DNA TGTGCCAGCAGTTACCCGGACAGGATGGGGAATTACGAGCAGTACTTC. The chain uses TRBV6-5 and TRBJ2-7; TRBD1 agrees at 7 bases. This CDR3 spans 16 amino acids. From germline, CDR1 is MNHEY and CDR2 SVGAGI. Trimming took 2 bases from V and 4 from J; bases not matched to a gene: 11.

This chain links TRBV5-8 with TRBJ2-1; 7 nucleotides agree with TRBD1. J lost 9 bases, V lost 2 bases, and 8 bases had no gene match. CDR1 SGHTS and CDR2 YDEGEE come from the germline V gene. This CDR3 is 14 amino acids long. CDR3 loop: CASSLYGTEGEQFF. DNA for the CDR3: TGTGCCAGCAGCTTATACGGGACAGAGGGTGAGCAGTTCTTC.

V gene TRBV24-1 combines with J gene TRBJ2-1; 9 bases align to TRBD2. V shed 5 bases, J shed 10 bases, and the junction held 11 bases outside the gene matches. The CDR3 length is 15 residues. CDR1 is KGHDR and CDR2 is SFDVKD in the germline V gene. The CDR3 region has the DNA TGTGCCACCAGTGGCGAGGCGGGAGGGCAACGCGAGCAGTTCTTC. This gives the protein CATSGEAGGQREQFF.

The J gene is TRBJ1-5, the V gene TRBV5-1; 9 nucleotides line up with TRBD1. The ends lost 4 bases at V and 6 bases at J; junction bases unmatched: 5. Germline V lookup: CDR1 SGHRS, CDR2 YFSETQ. CDR3 length: 14 amino acids. The CDR3 sequence: CASSVTGGGQPQHF. The CDR3 DNA reads as TGCGCCAGCAGCGTCACAGGGGGCGGTCAGCCCCAGCATTTT.

The rearrangement joins TRBV12-3 or TRBV12-4 to TRBJ2-7, with no clear D. Trimming cost V 3 bases and J 2 bases, with 5 bases left between them. The CDR3 sequence is 12 residues long. CDR3 sequence: CASSFPPYEQYF. The CDR3 DNA reads TGTGCCAGCAGTTTTCCTCCCTACGAGCAGTACTTC.

The CDR3 DNA follows: TGCGCCAGCAGCGTCGAATCATTTCAGCCCCAGCATTTT. Translated, it gives CASSVESFQPQHF. J is TRBJ1-5 and V is TRBV5-1, with D unresolved. V was pared by 4 bases and J by 6 bases, with 11 bases between. The CDR3 totals 13 residues. From germline, CDR1 is SGHRS and CDR2 YFSETQ.

V is TRBV12-3 or TRBV12-4 and J is TRBJ2-5, with a possible D match to TRBD2 (5 bases). Trimming took 2 bases from V and 5 from J, leaving 9 bases between them. The CDR3 extends over 13 amino acids. Written as DNA, the CDR3 is TGTGCCAGCAGTTTACTAGCATCCGAGACCCAGTACTTC. Translating it yields CASSLLASETQYF.

The chain has TRBV9 and TRBJ2-1, with 11 bases lining up with TRBD2. J gave up 1 base and V 7 bases, and 7 bases lay outside the gene matches. The CDR3 is 16 amino acids. Germline-derived CDR1 and CDR2 are SGDLS and YYNGEE. The CDR3 region is CASGPSGGSSYNEQFF. In DNA, the CDR3 is TGTGCCAGCGGCCCTAGCGGGGGGTCTTCCTACAATGAGCAGTTCTTC.

The chain employs TRBV7-3 and TRBJ1-6, with D uncertain. Deletions cut 2 bases from V and 7 bases from J, with 12 bases between. Per the germline V gene, CDR1 is SGHTA and CDR2 is FQGTGA. The CDR3 length is 15 residues. CDR3 sequence: CASSLDGSSNSPLHF. The CDR3 coding sequence is TGTGCCAGCAGCTTAGACGGGTCCTCGAATTCACCCCTCCACTTT. Supplemented by reference TRBV7-3 and TRBJ1-6, the full variable domain reads GAGVSQTPSNKVTEKGKYVELRCDPISGHTALYWYRQSLGQGPEFLIYFQGTGAADDSGLPNDRFFAVRPEGSVSTLKIQRTERGDSAVYLCASSLDGSSNSPLHFGNGTRLTVT.

The chain couples TRBV11-2 to TRBJ2-1, with TRBD2 as a possible D gene (5 bases). CDR3 size: 13 residues. CDR1 is SGHAT, CDR2 FQNNGV, per germline. Trimming cost V 5 bases and J 7 bases, with 12 bases left between them. The CDR3 spells CASSPQRLNEQFF. The CDR3 nucleotides are TGTGCCAGCAGCCCCCAGCGGCTGAATGAGCAGTTCTTC.